Included here is one T cell receptor (beta chain) sequence, with context. Its antigen remains unidentified. These data belong to a study of graft-versus-host responses after intestinal transplantation. The CDR3 spans 16 residues. Deletions cut 2 bases from V and 7 bases from J, with 21 bases between. Germline CDR1 and CDR2: GTSNPN and SVGIG (reference sequence). The study, taken as a whole, reports: Early post-transplant HvG declines tracked with peak circulating GvH clone levels.

Here immunoSEQ multiplex PCR was the method, and the copy in TCRdb shows in-frame clones only, minus some. The sample shows about 89,000 clones, approximately 94% of them seen only once. Sequenced here: unstimulated CD4+ T cells sorted from spleen or lymph node cells, sampled before transplant. V is TRBV30 and J is TRBJ2-1; D is tentatively TRBD1 or TRBD2 (5 bases each). The sequence was collected from a human donor who was the organ donor for an intestinal transplant. The CDR3 region is CAWSSDTGTAGNEQFF. The CDR3 bases are TGTGCCTGGAGTAGCGACACCGGGACCGCAGGGAATGAGCAGTTCTTC. Filled out from reference TRBV30 and TRBJ2-1, the complete variable domain reads SQTIHQWPATLVQPVGSPLSLECTVEGTSNPNLYWYRQAAGRGLQLLFYSVGIGQISSEVPQNLSASRPQDRQFILSSKKLLLSDSGFYLCAWSSDTGTAGNEQFFGPGTRLTVL.